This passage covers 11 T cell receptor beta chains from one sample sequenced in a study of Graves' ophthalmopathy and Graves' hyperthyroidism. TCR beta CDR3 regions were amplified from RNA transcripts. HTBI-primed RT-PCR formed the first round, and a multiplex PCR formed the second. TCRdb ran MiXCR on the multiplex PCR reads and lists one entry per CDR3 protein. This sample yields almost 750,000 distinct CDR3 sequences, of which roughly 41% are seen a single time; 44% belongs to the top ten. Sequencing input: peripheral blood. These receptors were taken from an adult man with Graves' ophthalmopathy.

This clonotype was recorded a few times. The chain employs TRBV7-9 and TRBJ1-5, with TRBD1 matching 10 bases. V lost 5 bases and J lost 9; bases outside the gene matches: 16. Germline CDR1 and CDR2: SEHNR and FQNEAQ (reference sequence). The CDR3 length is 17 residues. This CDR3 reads CASSPGLVRTGGAPQHF. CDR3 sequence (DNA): TGTGCCAGCAGCCCCGGGCTTGTAAGGACAGGGGGTGCGCCCCAGCATTTT. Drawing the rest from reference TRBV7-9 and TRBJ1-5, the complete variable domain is DTGVSQNPRHKITKRGQNVTFRCDPISEHNRLYWYRQTLGQGPEFLTYFQNEAQLEKSRLLSDRFSAERPKGSFSTLEIQRTEQGDSAMYLCASSPGLVRTGGAPQHFGDGTRLSIL.

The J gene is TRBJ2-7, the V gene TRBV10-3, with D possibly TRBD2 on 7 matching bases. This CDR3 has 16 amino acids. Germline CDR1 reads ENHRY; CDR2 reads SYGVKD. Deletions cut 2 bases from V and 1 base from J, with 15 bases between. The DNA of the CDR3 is TGTGCCATCAGTGAGAGGGGGGGGATATTTTCCTACGAGCAGTACTTC. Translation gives CAISERGGIFSYEQYF.

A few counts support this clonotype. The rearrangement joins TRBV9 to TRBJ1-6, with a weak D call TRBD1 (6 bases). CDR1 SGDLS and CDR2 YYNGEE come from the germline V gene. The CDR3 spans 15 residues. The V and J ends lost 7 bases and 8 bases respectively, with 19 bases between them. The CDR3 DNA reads TGTGCCAGCTCACAAGGATGGACAGATCATTCACCCCTCCACTTT. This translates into CASSQGWTDHSPLHF.

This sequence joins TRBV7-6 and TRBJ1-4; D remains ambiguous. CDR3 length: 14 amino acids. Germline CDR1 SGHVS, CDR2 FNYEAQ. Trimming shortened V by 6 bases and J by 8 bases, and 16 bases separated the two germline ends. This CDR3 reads CASRVTSKGEKLFF. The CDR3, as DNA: TGTGCCAGCAGAGTGACATCCAAAGGGGAAAAACTGTTTTTT. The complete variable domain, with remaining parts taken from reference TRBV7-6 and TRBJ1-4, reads GAGVSQSPRYKVTKRGQDVALRCDPISGHVSLYWYRQALGQGPEFLTYFNYEAQQDKSGLPNDRFSAERPEGSISTLTIQRTEQRDSAMYRCASRVTSKGEKLFFGSGTQLSVL.

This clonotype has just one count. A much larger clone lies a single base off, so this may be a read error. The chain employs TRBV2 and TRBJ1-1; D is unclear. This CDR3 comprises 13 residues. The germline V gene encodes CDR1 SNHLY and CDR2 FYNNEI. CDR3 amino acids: CASSLISRPEASF. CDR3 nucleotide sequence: TGTGCCAGCAGCTTAATATCCAGGCCTGAAGCTTCCTTT.

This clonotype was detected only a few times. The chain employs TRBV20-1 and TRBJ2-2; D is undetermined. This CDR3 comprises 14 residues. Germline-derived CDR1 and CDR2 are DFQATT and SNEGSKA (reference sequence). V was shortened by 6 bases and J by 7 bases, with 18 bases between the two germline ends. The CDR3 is CSAKGVSTGGELFF. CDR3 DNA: TGCAGTGCGAAAGGTGTTAGTACTGGCGGGGAGCTGTTTTTT.

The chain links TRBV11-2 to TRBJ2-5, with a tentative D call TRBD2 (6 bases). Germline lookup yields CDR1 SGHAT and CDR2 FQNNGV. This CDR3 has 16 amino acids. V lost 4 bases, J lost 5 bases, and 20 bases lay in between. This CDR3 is CASSSVGGGFSETQYF. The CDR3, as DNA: TGTGCCAGCAGCTCCGTGGGGGGAGGTTTTTCGGAGACCCAGTACTTC.

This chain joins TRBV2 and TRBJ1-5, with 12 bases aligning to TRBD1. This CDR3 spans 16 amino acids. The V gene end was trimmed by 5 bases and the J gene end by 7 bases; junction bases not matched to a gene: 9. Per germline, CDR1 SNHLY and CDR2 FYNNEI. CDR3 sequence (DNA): TGTGCCAGCAGTAGGGACAGGGGGCCTGATGAGCAGCCCCAGCATTTT. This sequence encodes CASSRDRGPDEQPQHF. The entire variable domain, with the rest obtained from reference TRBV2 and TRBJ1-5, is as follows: EPEVTQTPSHQVTQMGQEVILRCVPISNHLYFYWYRQILGQKVEFLVSFYNNEISEKSEIFDDQFSVERPDGSNFTLKIRSTKLEDSAMYFCASSRDRGPDEQPQHFGDGTRLSIL.

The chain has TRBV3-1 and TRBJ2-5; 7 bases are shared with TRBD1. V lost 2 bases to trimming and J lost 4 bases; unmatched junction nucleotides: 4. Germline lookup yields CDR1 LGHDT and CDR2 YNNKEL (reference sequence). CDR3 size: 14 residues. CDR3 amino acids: CASSQFRQGETQYF. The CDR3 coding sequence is TGTGCCAGCAGCCAATTCCGACAGGGAGAGACCCAGTACTTC.

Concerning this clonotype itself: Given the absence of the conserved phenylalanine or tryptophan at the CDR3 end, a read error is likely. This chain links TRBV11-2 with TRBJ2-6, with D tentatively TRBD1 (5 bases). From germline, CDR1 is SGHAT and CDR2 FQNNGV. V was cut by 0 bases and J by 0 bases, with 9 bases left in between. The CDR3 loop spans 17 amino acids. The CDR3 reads CASSLDPRASGANVLTP. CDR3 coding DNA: TGTGCCAGCAGCTTAGATCCCAGGGCCTCTGGGGCCAACGTCCTGACTCCA.

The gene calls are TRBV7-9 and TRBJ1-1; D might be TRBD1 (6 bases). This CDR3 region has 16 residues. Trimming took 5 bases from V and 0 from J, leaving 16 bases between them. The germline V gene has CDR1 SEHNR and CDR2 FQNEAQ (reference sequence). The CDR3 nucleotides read TGTGCCAGCAGCCCCGAAGGGTGGGACATGAACACTGAAGCTTTCTTT. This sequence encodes CASSPEGWDMNTEAFF.